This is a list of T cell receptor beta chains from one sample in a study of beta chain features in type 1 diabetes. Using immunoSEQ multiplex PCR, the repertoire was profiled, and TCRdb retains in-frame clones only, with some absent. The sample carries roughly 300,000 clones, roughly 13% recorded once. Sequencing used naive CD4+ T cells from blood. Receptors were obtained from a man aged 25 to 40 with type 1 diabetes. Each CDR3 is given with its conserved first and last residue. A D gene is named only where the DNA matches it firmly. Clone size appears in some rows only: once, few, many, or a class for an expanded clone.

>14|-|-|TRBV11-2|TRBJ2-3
TGTGCCAGCAGCTTAGCGGTCCGGGTCGATACGCAGTATTTT
CASSLAVRVDTQYF
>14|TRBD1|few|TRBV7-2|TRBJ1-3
TGTGCCATTCGACAGGGTAGCTCTGGAAACACCATATATTTT
CAIRQGSSGNTIYF
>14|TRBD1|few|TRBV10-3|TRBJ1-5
TGTGCCGGCTCCCCGGGACAGGGAAATCAGCCCCAGCATTTT
CAGSPGQGNQPQHF
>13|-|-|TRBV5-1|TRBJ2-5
TGCGCCAGCACGATCGGGGTCGAAGAGACCCAGTACTTC
CASTIGVEETQYF
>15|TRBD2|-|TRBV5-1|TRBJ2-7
TGCGCCAGCAGCCGATCTAGCGGGGGGTCGTACGAGCAGTACTTC
CASSRSSGGSYEQYF
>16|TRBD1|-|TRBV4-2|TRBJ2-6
TGTGCCAGCAGCCACCCGGGACAGGCTGGGGCCAACGTCCTGACTTTC
CASSHPGQAGANVLTF
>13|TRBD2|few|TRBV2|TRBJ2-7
TGTGCCAGCGGAACGCGACTAGCTTACGAGCAGTACTTC
CASGTRLAYEQYF
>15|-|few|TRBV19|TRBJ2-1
TGTGCCAGTAGTATAGGGGGCTCACGCAGGGATGAGCAGTTCTTC
CASSIGGSRRDEQFF
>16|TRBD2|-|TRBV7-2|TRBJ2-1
TGTGCCAGCAGCAGACGGACTAGCGGGAGCGGGAATGAGCAGTTCTTC
CASSRRTSGSGNEQFF
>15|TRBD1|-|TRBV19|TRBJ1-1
TGTGCCAGTAGTGCGTGGACAGGCGGATGGACTGAAGCTTTCTTT
CASSAWTGGWTEAFF
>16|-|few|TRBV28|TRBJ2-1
TGTGCCAGCAGTTCAGCAGCGGAAAGCTCCTACAATGAGCAGTTCTTC
CASSSAAESSYNEQFF
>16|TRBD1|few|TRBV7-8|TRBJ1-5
TGTGCCAGCAGCTCGGGGACAGGCAATAGCAATCAGCCCCAGCATTTT
CASSSGTGNSNQPQHF
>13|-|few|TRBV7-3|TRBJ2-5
TGTGCCAGCAGGTTCGGAGGAGGAGAGACCCAGTACTTC
CASRFGGGETQYF
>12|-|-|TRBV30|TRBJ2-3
TGTGCCTGGAGTCCCCTAACAGATACGCAGTATTTT
CAWSPLTDTQYF
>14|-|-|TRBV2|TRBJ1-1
TGTGCCAGCAGTGGGACACGGATGAACACTGAAGCTTTCTTT
CASSGTRMNTEAFF
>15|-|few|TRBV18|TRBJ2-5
TGTGCCAGCTCCCCCCCCAGCGGAAGCCAAGAGACCCAGTACTTC
CASSPPSGSQETQYF
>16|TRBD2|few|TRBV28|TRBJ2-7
TGTGCCAGCAGTTCCGGCGGTGCGGGAGGCGGGTACGAGCAGTACTTC
CASSSGGAGGGYEQYF
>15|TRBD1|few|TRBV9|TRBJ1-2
TGTGCCAGCAAGCAAACCCCGACAGGGTTCGGTGGCTACACCTTC
CASKQTPTGFGGYTF
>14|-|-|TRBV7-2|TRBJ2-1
TGTGCCAGCAGCTTAGTGGGGGGCTACAATGAGCAGTTCTTC
CASSLVGGYNEQFF
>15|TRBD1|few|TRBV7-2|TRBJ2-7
TGTGCCAGCAGCCAGGGGGGACAGGGCCTTGGCGAGCAGTACTTC
CASSQGGQGLGEQYF
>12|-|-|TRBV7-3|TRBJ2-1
TGTGCCAGCAGCTTACGGCGGGGTGAGCAGTTCTTC
CASSLRRGEQFF
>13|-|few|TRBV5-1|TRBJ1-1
TGCGCCAGCAGCATCCGACAAGAGAATGAAGCTTTCTTT
CASSIRQENEAFF
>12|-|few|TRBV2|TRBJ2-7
TGTGCCAGCTCACGACTTTCCTACGAGCAGTACTTC
CASSRLSYEQYF
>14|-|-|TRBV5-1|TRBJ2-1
TGCGCCAGCAGCTTACAACGGGAATTGAATGAGCAGTTCTTC
CASSLQRELNEQFF
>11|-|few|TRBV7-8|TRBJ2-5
TGTGCCAGCAGTGCTAGAGAGACCCAGTACTTC
CASSARETQYF
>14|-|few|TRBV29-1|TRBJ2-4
TGCAGCGTTACGGACCGCGGACAGCGACCGATTCAGTACTTC
CSVTDRGQRPIQYF
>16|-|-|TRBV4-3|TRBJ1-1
TGCGCCAGCAGCCAACCCGGTCGGGGGAACTGGGATGAAGCTTTCTTT
CASSQPGRGNWDEAFF
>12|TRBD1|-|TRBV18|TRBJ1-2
TGTGCCAGCGCCGGGACAGGGGGCGACTACACCTTC
CASAGTGGDYTF
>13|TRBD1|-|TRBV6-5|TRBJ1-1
TGTGCCAGCAGAACAGGGGAGCGGACTGAAGCTTTCTTT
CASRTGERTEAFF
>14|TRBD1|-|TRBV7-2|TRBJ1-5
TGTGCCAGCAGCGGAGGACAGGGCTATCAGCCCCAGCATTTT
CASSGGQGYQPQHF
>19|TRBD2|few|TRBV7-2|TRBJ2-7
TGTGCCAGCAGCTTAGCCCCGGGACACAACAGCGGGAGGGCCGGCGAGCAGTACTTC
CASSLAPGHNSGRAGEQYF
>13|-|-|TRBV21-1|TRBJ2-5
TGTGCCAGCAGCCATACAGGAGGGGAGACCCAGTACTTC
CASSHTGGETQYF
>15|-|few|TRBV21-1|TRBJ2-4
TGTGCCAGCAGCATGAGGGGACAGGGGACAAACATTCAGTACTTC
CASSMRGQGTNIQYF
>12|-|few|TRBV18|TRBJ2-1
TGTGCCAGCTCACGTGGGGAGTATGAGCAGTTCTTC
CASSRGEYEQFF
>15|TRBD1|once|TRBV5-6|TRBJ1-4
TGTGCCAGCAGCGGGTACAGGGGGGGTCGGGAAAAACTGTTTTTT
CASSGYRGGREKLFF
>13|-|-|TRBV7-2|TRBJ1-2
TGTGCCAGCAGCTTAACTAGGATCTATGGCTACACCTTC
CASSLTRIYGYTF
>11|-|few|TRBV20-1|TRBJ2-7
TGCAGTGCTAGAGATAACTCCGAGCAGTACTTC
CSARDNSEQYF
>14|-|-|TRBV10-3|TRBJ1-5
TGTGCCATCAGTCAGGACAGTACTAATCGGCCCCAGCATTTT
CAISQDSTNRPQHF
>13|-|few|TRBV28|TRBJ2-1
TGTGCCAGCAGACAAACAGGGAACAATGAGCAGTTCTTC
CASRQTGNNEQFF
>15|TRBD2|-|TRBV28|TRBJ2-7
TGTGCCAGCAGTTTATGGACTAGCGGGAAAAACGAGCAGTACTTC
CASSLWTSGKNEQYF
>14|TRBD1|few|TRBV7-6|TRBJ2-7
TGTGCCAGCAGCAGAGGACAGGGTTGGAACGAGCAGTACTTC
CASSRGQGWNEQYF
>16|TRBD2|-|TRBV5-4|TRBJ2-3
TGTGCCAGCAGCTTGGCCCCTAGCGGAAATACAGATACGCAGTATTTT
CASSLAPSGNTDTQYF